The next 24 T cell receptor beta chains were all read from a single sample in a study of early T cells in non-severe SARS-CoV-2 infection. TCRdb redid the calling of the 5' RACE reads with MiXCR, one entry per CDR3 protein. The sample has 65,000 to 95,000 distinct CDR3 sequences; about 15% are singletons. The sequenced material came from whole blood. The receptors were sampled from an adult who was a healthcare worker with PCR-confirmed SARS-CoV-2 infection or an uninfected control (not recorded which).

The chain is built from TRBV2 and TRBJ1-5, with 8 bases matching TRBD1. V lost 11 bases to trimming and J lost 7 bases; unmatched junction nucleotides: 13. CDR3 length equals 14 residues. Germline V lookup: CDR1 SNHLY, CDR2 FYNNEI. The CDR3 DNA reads TGTGCCGGCACTACGACAGGGGACAAACAGCCCCAGCATTTT. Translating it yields CAGTTTGDKQPQHF. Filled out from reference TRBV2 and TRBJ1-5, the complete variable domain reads EPEVTQTPSHQVTQMGQEVILRCVPISNHLYFYWYRQILGQKVEFLVSFYNNEISEKSEIFDDQFSVERPDGSNFTLKIRSTKLEDSAMYFCAGTTTGDKQPQHFGDGTRLSIL.

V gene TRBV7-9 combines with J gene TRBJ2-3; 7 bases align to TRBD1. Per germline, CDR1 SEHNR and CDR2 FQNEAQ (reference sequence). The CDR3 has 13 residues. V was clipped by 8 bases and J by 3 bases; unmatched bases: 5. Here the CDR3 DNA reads TGTGCCAGCGACAGGGCTAGAACAGATACGCAGTATTTT. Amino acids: CASDRARTDTQYF. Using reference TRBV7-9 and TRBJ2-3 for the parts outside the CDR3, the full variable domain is DTGVSQNPRHKITKRGQNVTFRCDPISEHNRLYWYRQTLGQGPEFLTYFQNEAQLEKSRLLSDRFSAERPKGSFSTLEIQRTEQGDSAMYLCASDRARTDTQYFGPGTRLTVL.

The CDR3 protein is CASSSGLVYNEQFF. The DNA of the CDR3 is TGCGCCAGCAGCTCGGGACTAGTCTACAATGAGCAGTTCTTC. The chain recombines TRBV5-1 with TRBJ2-1; 8 bases line up with TRBD2. The V gene's germline CDR1 is SGHRS and CDR2 YFSETQ. V was clipped by 3 bases and J by 3 bases; unmatched bases: 2. The CDR3 is 14 amino acids.

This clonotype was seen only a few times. The CDR3 reads CASSWTGYNEQYF. In DNA, the CDR3 is TGTGCCAGCAGCTGGACAGGGTATAACGAGCAGTACTTC. The chain recombines TRBV6-1 with TRBJ2-7, with 8 bases matching TRBD1. This CDR3 is 13 amino acids long. The germline V gene has CDR1 MNHNS and CDR2 SASEGT. V shed 6 bases and J 5 bases; nucleotides not matched to a gene: 6.

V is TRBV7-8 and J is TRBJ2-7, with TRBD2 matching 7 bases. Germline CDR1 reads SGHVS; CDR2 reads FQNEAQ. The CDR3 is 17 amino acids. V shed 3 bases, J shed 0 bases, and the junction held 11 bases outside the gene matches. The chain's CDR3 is CASSFIGARDYSYEQYF. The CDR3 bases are TGTGCCAGCAGCTTTATCGGGGCCCGGGACTACTCCTACGAGCAGTACTTC.

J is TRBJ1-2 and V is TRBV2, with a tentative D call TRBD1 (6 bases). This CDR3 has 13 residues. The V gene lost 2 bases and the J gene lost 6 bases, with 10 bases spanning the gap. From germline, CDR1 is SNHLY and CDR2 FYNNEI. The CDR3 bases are TGTGCCAGCAGTGAAACAGGGATAGATGGCTACACCTTC. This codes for CASSETGIDGYTF.

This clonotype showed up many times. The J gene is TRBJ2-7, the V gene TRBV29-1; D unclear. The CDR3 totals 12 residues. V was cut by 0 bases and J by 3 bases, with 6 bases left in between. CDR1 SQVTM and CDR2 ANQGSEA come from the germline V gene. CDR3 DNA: TGCAGCGTTGAAGATAGGAACTACGAGCAGTACTTC. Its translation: CSVEDRNYEQYF.

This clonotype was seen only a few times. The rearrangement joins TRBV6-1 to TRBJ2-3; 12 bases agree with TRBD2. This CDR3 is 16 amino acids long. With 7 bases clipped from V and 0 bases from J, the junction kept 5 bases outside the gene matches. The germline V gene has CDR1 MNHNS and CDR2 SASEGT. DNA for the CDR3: TGTGCCAGCACTCCTCTAGCGGGAGGGAGCACAGATACGCAGTATTTT. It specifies CASTPLAGGSTDTQYF.

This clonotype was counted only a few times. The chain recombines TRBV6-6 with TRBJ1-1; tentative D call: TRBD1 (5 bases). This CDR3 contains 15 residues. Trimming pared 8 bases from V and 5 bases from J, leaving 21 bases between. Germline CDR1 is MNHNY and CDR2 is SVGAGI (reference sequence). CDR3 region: CASGPPGLSGTEAFF. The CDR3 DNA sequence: TGTGCCAGCGGTCCTCCGGGACTCTCGGGGACTGAAGCTTTCTTT.

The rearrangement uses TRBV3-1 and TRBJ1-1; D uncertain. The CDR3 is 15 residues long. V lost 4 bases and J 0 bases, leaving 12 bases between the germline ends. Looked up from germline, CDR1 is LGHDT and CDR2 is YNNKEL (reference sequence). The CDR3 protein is CASSRGPALNTEAFF. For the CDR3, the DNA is TGTGCCAGCAGCCGTGGACCAGCCCTGAACACTGAAGCTTTCTTT.

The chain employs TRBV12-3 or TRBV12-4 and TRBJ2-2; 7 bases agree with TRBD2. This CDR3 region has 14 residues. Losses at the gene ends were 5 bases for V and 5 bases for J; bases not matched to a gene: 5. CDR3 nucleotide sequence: TGTGCCAGCAGTACCTACGGGGGGACCGGGGAGCTGTTTTTT. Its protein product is CASSTYGGTGELFF.

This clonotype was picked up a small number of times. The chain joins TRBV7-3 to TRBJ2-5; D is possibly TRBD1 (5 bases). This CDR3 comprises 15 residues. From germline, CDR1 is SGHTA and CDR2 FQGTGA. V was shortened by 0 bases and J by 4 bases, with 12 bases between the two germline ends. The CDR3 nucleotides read TGTGCCAGCAGCTTAACTGGCAGGGTAGGAGAGACCCAGTACTTC. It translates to CASSLTGRVGETQYF.

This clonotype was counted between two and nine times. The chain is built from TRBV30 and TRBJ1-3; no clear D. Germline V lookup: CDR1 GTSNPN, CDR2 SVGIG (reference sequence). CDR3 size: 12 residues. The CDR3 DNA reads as TGTGCTCACAGCAAGGGTAGAAACACCATATATTTT. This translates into CAHSKGRNTIYF.

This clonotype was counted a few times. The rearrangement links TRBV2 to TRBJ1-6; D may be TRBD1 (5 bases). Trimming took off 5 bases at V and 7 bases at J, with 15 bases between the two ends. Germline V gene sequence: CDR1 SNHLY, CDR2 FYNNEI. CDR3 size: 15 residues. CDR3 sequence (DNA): TGTGCCAGCAGTCCCCGGGGGGGTGGCAATTCACCCCTCCACTTT. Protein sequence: CASSPRGGGNSPLHF. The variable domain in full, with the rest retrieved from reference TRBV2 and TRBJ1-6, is EPEVTQTPSHQVTQMGQEVILRCVPISNHLYFYWYRQILGQKVEFLVSFYNNEISEKSEIFDDQFSVERPDGSNFTLKIRSTKLEDSAMYFCASSPRGGGNSPLHFGNGTRLTVT.

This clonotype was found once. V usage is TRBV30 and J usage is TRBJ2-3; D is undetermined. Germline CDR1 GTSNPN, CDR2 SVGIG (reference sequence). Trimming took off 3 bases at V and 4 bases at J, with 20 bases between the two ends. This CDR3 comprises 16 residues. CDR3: CAWSALDGEVPDTQYF. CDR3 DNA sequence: TGTGCCTGGAGCGCACTGGACGGAGAAGTACCAGATACGCAGTATTTT.

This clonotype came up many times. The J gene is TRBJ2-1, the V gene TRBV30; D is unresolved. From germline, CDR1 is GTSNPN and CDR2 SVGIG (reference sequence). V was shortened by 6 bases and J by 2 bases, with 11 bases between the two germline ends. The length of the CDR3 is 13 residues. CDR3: CACVLPTYNEQFF. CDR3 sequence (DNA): TGTGCCTGTGTCTTACCGACCTACAATGAGCAGTTCTTC.

The CDR3 nucleotides read TGTGCCAGCAGCGTAGGCCCCCGGGACAAGCCTGAAGCTTTCTTT. Protein product: CASSVGPRDKPEAFF. This sequence joins TRBV9 and TRBJ1-1; a weak D match, TRBD1 (6 bases). The germline V gene has CDR1 SGDLS and CDR2 YYNGEE. The CDR3 is 15 residues long. V was pared by 0 bases and J by 6 bases, with 15 bases between.

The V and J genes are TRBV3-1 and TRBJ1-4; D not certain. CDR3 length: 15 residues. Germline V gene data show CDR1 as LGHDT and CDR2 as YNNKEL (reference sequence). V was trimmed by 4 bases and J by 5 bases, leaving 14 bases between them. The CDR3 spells CASSPPGRENEKLFF. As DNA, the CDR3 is TGTGCCAGCAGCCCTCCGGGCAGAGAAAATGAAAAACTGTTTTTT.

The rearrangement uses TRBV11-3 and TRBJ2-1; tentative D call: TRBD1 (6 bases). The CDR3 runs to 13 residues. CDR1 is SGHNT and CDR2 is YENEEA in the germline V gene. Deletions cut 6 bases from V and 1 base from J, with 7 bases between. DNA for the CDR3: TGTGCCAGCAGAGGGGGTTCCTACAATGAGCAGTTCTTC. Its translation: CASRGGSYNEQFF.

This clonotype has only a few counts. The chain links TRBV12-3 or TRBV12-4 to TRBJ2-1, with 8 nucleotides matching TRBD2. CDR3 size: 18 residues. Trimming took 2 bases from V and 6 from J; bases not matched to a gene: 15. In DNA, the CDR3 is TGTGCCAGCAGTTTACCCTTCCGGCTAGCGGGTGGGGTCAATGAGCAGTTCTTC. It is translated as CASSLPFRLAGGVNEQFF.

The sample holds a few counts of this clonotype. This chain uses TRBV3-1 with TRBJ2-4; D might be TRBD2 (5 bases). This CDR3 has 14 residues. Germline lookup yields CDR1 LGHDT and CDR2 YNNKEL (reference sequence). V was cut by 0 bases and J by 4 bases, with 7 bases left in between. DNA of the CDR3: TGTGCCAGCAGCCAAGAATTAGCGAAAAACATTCAGTACTTC. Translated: CASSQELAKNIQYF.

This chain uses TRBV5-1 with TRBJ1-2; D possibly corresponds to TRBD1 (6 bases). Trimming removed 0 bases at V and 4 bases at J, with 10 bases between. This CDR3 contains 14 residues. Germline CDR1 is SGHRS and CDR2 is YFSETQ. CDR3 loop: CASSLGTEGYGYTF. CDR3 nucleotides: TGCGCCAGCAGCTTGGGGACAGAAGGCTATGGCTACACCTTC.

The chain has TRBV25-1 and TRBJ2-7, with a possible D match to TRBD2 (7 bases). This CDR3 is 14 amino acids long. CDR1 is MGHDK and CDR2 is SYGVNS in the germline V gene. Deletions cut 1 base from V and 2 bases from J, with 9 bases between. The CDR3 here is CASSESGGPYEQYF. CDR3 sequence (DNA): TGTGCCAGCAGTGAATCCGGGGGGCCCTACGAGCAGTACTTC.

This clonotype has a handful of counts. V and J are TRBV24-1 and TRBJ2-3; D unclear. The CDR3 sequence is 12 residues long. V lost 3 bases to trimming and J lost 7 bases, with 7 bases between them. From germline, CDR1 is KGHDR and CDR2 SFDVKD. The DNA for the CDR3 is TGTGCCACCAGTGATCTTGCTTATACGCAGTATTTT. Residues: CATSDLAYTQYF.